This passage covers 26 T cell receptor beta chains from one sample sequenced in a study of cytomegalovirus exposure and HLA in healthy donors. PCR involved 60 Vbeta and 13 Jbeta primers. Sequenced by immunoSEQ multiplex PCR; TCRdb stores in-frame clones only, minus some. The sample lists 280,000 or so clones, roughly 89% seen once, with approximately 2% in the top ten. The sample taken for sequencing was PBMCs. Receptors were obtained from a young woman in good health and CMV-seronegative.

A remark on this clone: Germline is not matched at one junction end, which may reflect a read error. Other DNA variants within this sample encode the same CDR3. V is TRBV25-1 and J is TRBJ1-6; no clear D gene. Germline-derived CDR1 and CDR2 are MGHDK and SYGVNS. The CDR3 consists of 18 residues. The CDR3 DNA reads TGTGCCAGCAGGGTGGAGTCTGGAACGAGCTCCTATAATTCCCCCCTCCACTTT. As protein: CASRVESGTSSYNSPLHF.

The chain combines TRBV29-1 with TRBJ2-7; 10 bases are a match to TRBD1. In germline, CDR1 is SQVTM, CDR2 ANQGSEA. J lost 6 bases, V lost 6 bases, and 8 bases had no gene match. CDR3 size: 13 residues. The CDR3 loop is CSVSPGTGVEQYF. The CDR3 DNA is TGCAGCGTCTCACCCGGGACAGGGGTCGAGCAGTACTTC.

About this clone: The sample carries other DNA sequences with the same CDR3. The chain combines TRBV9 with TRBJ2-1, with 7 positions matching TRBD1. Unmatched junction bases numbered 4, after V lost 3 bases and J lost 1 base. Per the germline V gene, CDR1 is SGDLS and CDR2 is YYNGEE. This CDR3 comprises 15 residues. The CDR3: CASSATGDSYNEQFF. In DNA, the CDR3 is TGTGCCAGCAGCGCCACAGGGGATTCCTACAATGAGCAGTTCTTC.

The genes are TRBV5-5 and TRBJ2-7; TRBD1 might be the D (7 bases). The CDR3 runs to 14 residues. Germline assignment: CDR1 SGHKS and CDR2 YYEKEE (reference sequence). V lost 3 bases and J 3 bases, leaving 13 bases between the germline ends. The CDR3 loop reads CASSSRQGLYEQYF. The CDR3 coding sequence is TGTGCCAGCAGCTCCCGACAGGGACTCTACGAGCAGTACTTC.

This chain connects TRBV7-8 to TRBJ2-5, with D hard to call. The closer fit of TRBJ2-7 to the DNA end suggests the J call may be wrong. Per germline, CDR1 SGHVS and CDR2 FQNEAQ. This CDR3 is built from 15 residues. This CDR3 reads CASSLVGESSYEQYF. The CDR3 DNA reads as TGTGCCAGCAGCTTAGTTGGAGAGAGCTCCTACGAGCAGTACTTC.

This chain joins TRBV5-1 and TRBJ2-3, with 13 bases that match TRBD2. The J segment lost 0 bases and the V segment lost 3 bases, leaving 10 bases of the junction unmatched. CDR3 length equals 19 residues. Germline V lookup: CDR1 SGHRS, CDR2 YFSETQ. The CDR3 nucleotides are TGCGCCAGCAGCTCAACCGGACTAGCGGGGGTCTTTAGCACAGATACGCAGTATTTT. Translated, it gives CASSSTGLAGVFSTDTQYF.

The CDR3 nucleotides are TGTGCCAGCTCACCAATCGAGAGACAGGGGGCCGAGGGCTACACCTTC. It is translated as CASSPIERQGAEGYTF. The V and J genes are TRBV18 and TRBJ1-2, with 10 bases aligning to TRBD1. The CDR3 is 16 amino acids. The ends lost 2 bases at V and 8 bases at J; junction bases unmatched: 11. The germline gives CDR1 KGHSH, CDR2 LQKENI.

The chain combines TRBV2 with TRBJ1-1; 9 bases are a match to TRBD1. This CDR3 has 15 amino acids. CDR1 SNHLY and CDR2 FYNNEI come from the germline V gene. Trimming at V came to 2 bases and at J to 8 bases, leaving 9 bases not matched to a gene. The CDR3 DNA follows: TGTGCCAGCAGTGAATCGGGACAGGGCCAGGGGGAAGCTTTCTTT. Encoded protein: CASSESGQGQGEAFF.

The chain uses TRBV5-1 and TRBJ1-3; maybe TRBD1 (5 bases). This CDR3 contains 15 residues. Trimming stripped 3 bases from V and 2 bases from J, with 12 bases between. The germline gives CDR1 SGHRS, CDR2 YFSETQ. CDR3 amino acids: CASSWPTDTGNTIYF. Here the CDR3 DNA reads TGCGCCAGCAGCTGGCCGACAGATACTGGAAACACCATATATTTT.

The chain joins TRBV4-1 to TRBJ2-3; D call uncertain. The CDR3 sequence is 17 residues long. Germline values: CDR1 MGHRA, CDR2 YSYEKL. V dropped 3 bases and J dropped 0 bases, with 16 bases sitting between them. The CDR3 region is CASSHPTRGFSTDTQYF. CDR3 DNA sequence: TGCGCCAGCAGCCATCCCACCCGAGGCTTCAGCACAGATACGCAGTATTTT.

The rearrangement links TRBV6-5 to TRBJ1-6, with 7 bases lining up with TRBD1. This CDR3 spans 14 amino acids. Germline lookup yields CDR1 MNHEY and CDR2 SVGAGI. The J segment lost 8 bases and the V segment lost 6 bases, leaving 7 bases of the junction unmatched. The CDR3 loop is CASRLTGNDSPLHF. The CDR3 DNA follows: TGTGCCAGCAGGCTGACAGGGAACGATTCACCCCTCCACTTT.

The V call is TRBV19, the J call TRBJ2-3; D is possibly TRBD2 (6 bases). Trimming took 1 base from V and 3 from J, leaving 11 bases between them. Germline-derived CDR1 and CDR2 are LNHDA and SQIVND (reference sequence). This CDR3 contains 15 residues. The DNA of the CDR3 is TGTGCCAGTAGTATAGCGGGACTGGCGACAGATACGCAGTATTTT. Amino acid sequence: CASSIAGLATDTQYF.

This chain links TRBV19 with TRBJ2-1; 12 bases fit TRBD2. The V gene's germline CDR1 is LNHDA and CDR2 SQIVND (reference sequence). The CDR3 runs to 18 residues. V lost 6 bases to trimming and J lost 7 bases; unmatched junction nucleotides: 16. The DNA of the CDR3 is TGTGCCAGTAGGAACCTAGCGGGGGGGCCTTTAATTCGAAATGAGCAGTTCTTC. Its protein product is CASRNLAGGPLIRNEQFF.

The rearrangement links TRBV18 to TRBJ2-7, with TRBD1 as a possible D gene (5 bases). CDR1 is KGHSH, CDR2 LQKENI, per germline. V lost 6 bases and J lost 3, with 15 bases in between. This CDR3 region has 14 residues. The CDR3 DNA reads as TGTGCCAGCTCGGGGCAGGAAAGTTTCTACGAGCAGTACTTC. The encoded protein is CASSGQESFYEQYF.

The chain uses TRBV20-1 and TRBJ1-2; D might be TRBD1 (5 bases). Trimming cost V 4 bases and J 4 bases, with 7 bases left between them. Per the germline V gene, CDR1 is DFQATT and CDR2 is SNEGSKA (reference sequence). The CDR3 has 11 amino acids. Here the CDR3 DNA reads TGCAGTGCTACAGGGATCTATGGCTACACCTTC. It yields the protein CSATGIYGYTF.

The chain has TRBV6-6 and TRBJ2-5; D gene uncertain. The ends were cut back, 4 bases at V and 4 bases at J, with 10 bases in the middle. Germline V gene lookup returns CDR1 MNHNY and CDR2 SVGAGI (reference sequence). The CDR3 runs 13 residues. In DNA form, the CDR3 reads TGTGCCAGCAGTTGGCGAGGCCGAGAGACCCAGTACTTC. Translated: CASSWRGRETQYF.

The V call is TRBV5-1, the J call TRBJ2-3; D is undetermined. Per germline, CDR1 SGHRS and CDR2 YFSETQ. This CDR3 contains 13 residues. V was trimmed by 4 bases and J by 5 bases, leaving 11 bases between them. CDR3 protein: CASSQEILDTQYF. The CDR3 DNA reads TGCGCCAGCAGCCAGGAAATCCTAGATACGCAGTATTTT.

Here the CDR3 reads CASSPARGAGMPDPSTDTQYF. The CDR3 bases are TGTGCCAGCAGCCCGGCTCGGGGGGCCGGAATGCCAGATCCTAGCACAGATACGCAGTATTTT. The chain carries TRBV4-2 and TRBJ2-3; tentative D call: TRBD2 (7 bases). V lost 4 bases and J 0 bases, leaving 29 bases between the germline ends. The CDR3 loop spans 21 amino acids. Germline CDR1 reads LGHNA; CDR2 reads YNFKEQ.

The genes are TRBV5-1 and TRBJ2-3, with 8 nucleotides matching TRBD1. Germline CDR1 is SGHRS and CDR2 is YFSETQ. The V gene end was trimmed by 3 bases and the J gene end by 15 bases; junction bases not matched to a gene: 12. This CDR3 is built from 13 residues. In nucleotides, the CDR3 is TGCGCCAGCAGCTCGACGACAGGGGCGTCAAGCTATTTT. It encodes CASSSTTGASSYF.

The V call is TRBV11-1, the J call TRBJ2-1, with 11 positions matching TRBD2. The J segment lost 0 bases and the V segment lost 5 bases, leaving 12 bases of the junction unmatched. The CDR3 is 19 amino acids. Germline CDR1 and CDR2: SGHAT and FQDESV (reference sequence). In DNA form, the CDR3 reads TGTGCCAGCAGCGCATGGCTAGCGGGGGGACTCCCCTCCTACAATGAGCAGTTCTTC. Residues: CASSAWLAGGLPSYNEQFF.

The V gene is TRBV19, the J gene TRBJ1-6; D uncertain. The CDR3 is made up of 16 amino acids. With 6 bases removed from V and 0 bases from J, the gap between germline ends came to 12 bases. The germline gives CDR1 LNHDA, CDR2 SQIVND (reference sequence). CDR3 sequence (DNA): TGTGCCAGTAGCCCCGCGCAAAGCTCCTATAATTCACCCCTCCACTTT. Amino acids: CASSPAQSSYNSPLHF.

V gene TRBV6-1 combines with J gene TRBJ1-2, with 8 nucleotides matching TRBD1. Unmatched junction bases numbered 10, after V lost 3 bases and J lost 7 bases. Germline CDR1 is MNHNS and CDR2 is SASEGT. The CDR3 covers 15 residues. The DNA for the CDR3 is TGTGCCAGCAGTGACTGGGGGCAGGGGGCTGGTGGCTACACCTTC. It encodes CASSDWGQGAGGYTF.

In its sample, this clone was seen once. This rearrangement joins TRBV2 to TRBJ2-1, with D perhaps TRBD1 (6 bases). There are 15 residues in the CDR3. V lost 2 bases, J lost 1 base, and 9 bases lay in between. Germline lookup yields CDR1 SNHLY and CDR2 FYNNEI. The CDR3 nucleotides read TGTGCCAGCAGTGAACTCCAGGGGTCCTACAATGAGCAGTTCTTC. Translated, it gives CASSELQGSYNEQFF.

The V and J genes are TRBV5-1 and TRBJ1-1; D remains ambiguous. Looked up from germline, CDR1 is SGHRS and CDR2 is YFSETQ. V lost 4 bases, J lost 9 bases, and 16 bases lay in between. There are 13 residues in the CDR3. The CDR3: CASSPESGVKAFF. The CDR3 bases are TGCGCCAGCAGCCCGGAGTCGGGTGTTAAAGCTTTCTTT.

The chain links TRBV9 to TRBJ1-4, with 9 bases identical to TRBD1. The CDR3 totals 15 residues. Germline V CDR1 and CDR2: SGDLS, YYNGEE. The junction had 8 bases not matched to a gene; V was cut back by 4 bases and J by 7 bases. CDR3 region: CASSSQGQGGEKLFF. CDR3 DNA: TGTGCCAGCAGCAGCCAGGGACAGGGTGGTGAAAAACTGTTTTTT. Filled out from reference TRBV9 and TRBJ1-4, the complete variable domain reads DSGVTQTPKHLITATGQRVTLRCSPRSGDLSVYWYQQSLDQGLQFLIQYYNGEERAKGNILERFSAQQFPDLHSELNLSSLELGDSALYFCASSSQGQGGEKLFFGSGTQLSVL.

The gene calls are TRBV2 and TRBJ1-1; TRBD1 might be the D (6 bases). Germline assignment: CDR1 SNHLY and CDR2 FYNNEI. The ends were cut back, 3 bases at V and 10 bases at J, with 12 bases in the middle. This CDR3 has 12 amino acids. The DNA for the CDR3 is TGTGCCAGCAGTGATCACTACAGGGTAGCTTTCTTT. Translation: CASSDHYRVAFF.